This T cell receptor beta chain was profiled in a study of CD4 T cells in relation to SARS-CoV-2 and coronaviruses (dated by TCRdb to the early 2020s). For the wider study: In the ViraFEST assay, PBMCs were grown with antigen for 10 days, and TCR beta CDR3s were then sequenced to identify antigen-specific clonal expansions. An HIV-1 Nef peptide pool or a no-peptide culture served as the negative reference condition. Shared crossreactive spike epitopes were mapped to their HLA restriction using patient-derived lymphoblastoid cell lines. The study assessed, at the TCR clonotype level, memory CD4+ T cell crossreactivity between SARS-CoV-2 and common cold coronavirus spike proteins. The Adaptive Biotechnologies TCR-sequencing kit was used to sequence samples from a few pre-COVID donors and the naive versus memory experiments, whereas other data were Illumina-based. Expansion assays from other donors in the study were sequenced with a different, Illumina-based TCR-beta assay. What the authors observed across the whole study: The study was limited by small numbers of patients and tested TCRs. Crossreactivity analysis was centred on spike protein, so crossreactivity against other viral proteins was not assessed. Memory CD4+ clonotypes crossrecognizing SARS-CoV-2 and at least one common cold coronavirus spike were found in roughly three fifths of donors. Significantly weaker SARS-CoV-2-driven expansion was shown by crossreactive clones than by monoreactive clones, consistent with antigenic imprinting. Because no donor provided both pre-pandemic and post-infection samples, tracing the source of pre-existing responses was limited.

The method behind the library was the immunoSEQ multiplex PCR assay. On the study's bioinformatics: During preprocessing, nonproductive sequences were removed, along with CDR3s that did not begin with C, did not end with F or W, or were shorter than 7 amino acids. The MANAFEST web app was used to call antigen-specific clonotypes on the basis of expansion compared with the reference and with other culture wells. A clone was considered positive if the clone showed significant expansion compared with the reference culture in 2 of 3 replicate wells at an FDR below 0.05. Positive clones also required significant expansion versus all other tandem wells and an odds ratio above 5. Pairwise Levenshtein distance, computed with the stringdist R package after three terminal residues were trimmed from each end, was used as the measure of CDR3 homology. In its TCRdb copy, this immuneACCESS table keeps in-frame sequences only and misses some clones. Where compared with another copy, unresolved V genes explain less than half of these, and the others have no known cause. V and J calls plus clone size are reproduced from that table; the DNA served to infer D and trimming. The sample records approximately 21,000 clones, more than 70% of which are singletons. Together, the top ten hold roughly 19% of the sample.

From the cysteine through the phenylalanine, the CDR3 covers 16 amino acids. Solely the CDR3 DNA is kept, with 48 bases framed from the first base. The germline ends are 7 bases apart after V is trimmed by 1 base and J by 0 bases. The germline V gene (reference sequence) provides CDR1 SEHNR and CDR2 FQNEAQ. CD4+ T cells from unexposed donors were collected before the COVID-19 pandemic (2011-2018). Following 10 days of culture, the EasySep CD4+ T cell isolation kit was used to isolate CD4+ T cells. As cell numbers permitted, CD4+ T cells from unexposed donors were tested for reactivity to SARS-CoV-2 S and N and to four common cold coronavirus spike pools. PBMCs were cultured at over 1.5 million per well in IMDM supplemented with 5% human AB serum and about 9 IU/ml IL-2. Half of the culture medium was replaced with fresh IL-2-containing medium on days 3 and 7. In general, every peptide culture condition was set up in three replicate wells. The leukapheresis product used for the unexposed donors was purchased from a commercial source. PBMCs were isolated from leukapheresis product or whole blood by Ficoll-Paque PLUS gradient centrifugation. PBMCs were either cryopreserved at -140 degrees C or used fresh in the expansion assay. The QIAamp Micro DNA Kit was used to extract genomic DNA from the CD4+ T cells.

Turning to this clone: There is no known antigen for this receptor. No base qualities exist here, and no much larger clone lies one base off it.

The V and J genes are TRBV7-9 and TRBJ2-6; a confident D gene designation cannot be given. The sequencing sample was made of CD4+ T cells from PBMCs, cultured in vitro. The origin of this receptor is a human donor in good health. In nucleotide form, the sequence is TGTGCCAGCAGCTTAGGGATGGGCTCTGGGGCCAACGTCCTGACTTTC. Its coded protein is CASSLGMGSGANVLTF.